The T cell receptor (beta chain) described here comes from a study of cytomegalovirus exposure and HLA in healthy donors. This PCR relied on a set of 60 Vbeta primers and 13 Jbeta primers. TCRdb's table, derived via immunoSEQ multiplex PCR, lists solely in-frame clones and lacks some. This table has roughly 110,000 clones, 75% appearing once. The ends lost 6 bases at V and 3 bases at J; junction bases unmatched: 3. Germline V gene sequence: CDR1 MDHEN, CDR2 SYDVKM. This CDR3 has 13 residues. The sequenced sample was PBMCs. V is TRBV28 and J is TRBJ2-7; 9 bases map to TRBD1. This receptor was obtained from a male donor in good health and CMV-seropositive. The chain's CDR3 is CASRQGQGYEQYF. The CDR3 DNA reads TGTGCCAGCAGGCAGGGACAGGGCTACGAGCAGTACTTC.